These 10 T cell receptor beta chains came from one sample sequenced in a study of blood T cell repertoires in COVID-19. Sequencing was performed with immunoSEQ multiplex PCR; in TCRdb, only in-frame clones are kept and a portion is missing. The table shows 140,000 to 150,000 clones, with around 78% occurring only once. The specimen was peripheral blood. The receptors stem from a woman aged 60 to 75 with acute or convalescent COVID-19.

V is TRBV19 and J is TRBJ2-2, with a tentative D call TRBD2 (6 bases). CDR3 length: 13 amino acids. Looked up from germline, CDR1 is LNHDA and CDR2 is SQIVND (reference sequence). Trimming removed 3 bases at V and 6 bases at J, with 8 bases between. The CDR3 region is CASSILASGELFF. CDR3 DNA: TGTGCCAGTAGTATTCTAGCGTCCGGGGAGCTGTTTTTT.

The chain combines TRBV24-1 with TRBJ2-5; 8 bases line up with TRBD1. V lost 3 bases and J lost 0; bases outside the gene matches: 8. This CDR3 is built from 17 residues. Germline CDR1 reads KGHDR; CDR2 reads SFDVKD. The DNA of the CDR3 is TGTGCCACCAGTGATCCTAGCCCAGGGGGCCACCAAGAGACCCAGTACTTC. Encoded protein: CATSDPSPGGHQETQYF.

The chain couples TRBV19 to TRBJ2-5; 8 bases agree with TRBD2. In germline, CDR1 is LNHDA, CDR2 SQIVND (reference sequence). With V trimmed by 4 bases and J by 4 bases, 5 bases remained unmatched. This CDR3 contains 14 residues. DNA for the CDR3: TGTGCCAGTAGTACCGGGACTAGAAGAGAGACCCAGTACTTC. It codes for CASSTGTRRETQYF.

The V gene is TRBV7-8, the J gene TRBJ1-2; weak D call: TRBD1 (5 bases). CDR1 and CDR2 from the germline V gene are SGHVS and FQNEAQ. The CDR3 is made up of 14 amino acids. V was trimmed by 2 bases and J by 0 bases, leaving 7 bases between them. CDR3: CASSLSGTNYGYTF. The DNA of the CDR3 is TGTGCCAGCAGCTTATCAGGGACTAACTATGGCTACACCTTC.

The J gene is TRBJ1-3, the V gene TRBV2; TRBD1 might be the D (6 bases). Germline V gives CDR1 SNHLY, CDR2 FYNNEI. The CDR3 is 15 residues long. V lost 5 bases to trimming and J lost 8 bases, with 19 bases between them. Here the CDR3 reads CASSPTTGRQDTIYF. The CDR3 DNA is TGTGCCAGCAGTCCCACGACAGGACGGCAAGACACCATATATTTT.

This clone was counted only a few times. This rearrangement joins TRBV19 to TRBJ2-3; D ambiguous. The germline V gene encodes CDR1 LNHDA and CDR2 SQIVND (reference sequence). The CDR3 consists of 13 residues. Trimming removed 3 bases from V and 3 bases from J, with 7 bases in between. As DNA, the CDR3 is TGTGCCAGTAGTATCCACTGGACAGATACGCAGTATTTT. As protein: CASSIHWTDTQYF.

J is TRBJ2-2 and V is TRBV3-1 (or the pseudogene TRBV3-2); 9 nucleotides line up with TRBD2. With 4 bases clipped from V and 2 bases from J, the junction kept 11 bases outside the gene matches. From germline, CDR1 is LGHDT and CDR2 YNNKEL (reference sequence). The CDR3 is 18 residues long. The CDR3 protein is CASSLRSGLAINTGELFF. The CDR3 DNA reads TGTGCCAGCAGCCTCAGATCTGGACTAGCGATCAACACCGGGGAGCTGTTTTTT.

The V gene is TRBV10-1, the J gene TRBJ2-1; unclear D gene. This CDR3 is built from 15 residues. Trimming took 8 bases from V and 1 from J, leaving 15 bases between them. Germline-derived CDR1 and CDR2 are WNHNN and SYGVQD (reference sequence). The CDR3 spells CASSQVFGSYNEQFF. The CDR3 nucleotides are TGCGCCAGCTCCCAGGTTTTTGGGTCCTACAATGAGCAGTTCTTC.

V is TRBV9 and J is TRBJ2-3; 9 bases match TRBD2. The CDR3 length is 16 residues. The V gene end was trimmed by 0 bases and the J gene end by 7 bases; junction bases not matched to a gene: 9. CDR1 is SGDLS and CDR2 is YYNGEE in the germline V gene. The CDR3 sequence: CASSVAVAGVGNTQYF. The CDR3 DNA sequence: TGTGCCAGCAGCGTAGCTGTAGCGGGAGTAGGAAATACGCAGTATTTT.

The CDR3 loop reads CSASPQGSSGNTIYF. The DNA of the CDR3 is TGCAGTGCTAGTCCACAGGGAAGCTCTGGAAACACCATATATTTT. The chain is built from TRBV20-1 and TRBJ1-3; D is perhaps TRBD1 (6 bases). Germline V gene data show CDR1 as DFQATT and CDR2 as SNEGSKA (reference sequence). The germline V and J ends were trimmed by 3 bases and 0 bases, with 12 bases remaining between them. The CDR3 is made up of 15 amino acids.